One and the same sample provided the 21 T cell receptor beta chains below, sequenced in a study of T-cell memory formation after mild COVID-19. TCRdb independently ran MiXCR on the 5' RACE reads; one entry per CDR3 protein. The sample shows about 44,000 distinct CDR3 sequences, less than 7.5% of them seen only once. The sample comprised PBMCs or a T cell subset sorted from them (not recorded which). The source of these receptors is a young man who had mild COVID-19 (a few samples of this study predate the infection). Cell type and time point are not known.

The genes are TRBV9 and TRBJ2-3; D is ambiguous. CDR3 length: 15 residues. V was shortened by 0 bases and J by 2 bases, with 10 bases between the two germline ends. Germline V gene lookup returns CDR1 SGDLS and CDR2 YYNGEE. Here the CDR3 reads CASSVVGSPTDTQYF. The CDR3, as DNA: TGTGCCAGCAGCGTAGTTGGCAGCCCCACAGATACGCAGTATTTT.

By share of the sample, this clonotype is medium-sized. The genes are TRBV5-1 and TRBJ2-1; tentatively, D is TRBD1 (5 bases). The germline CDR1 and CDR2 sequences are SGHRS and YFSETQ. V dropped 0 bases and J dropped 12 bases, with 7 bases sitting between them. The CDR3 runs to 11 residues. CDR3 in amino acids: CASSLEGAQFF. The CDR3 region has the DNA TGCGCCAGCAGCTTGGAAGGGGCGCAGTTCTTC. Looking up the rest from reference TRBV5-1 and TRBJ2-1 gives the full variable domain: KAGVTQTPRYLIKTRGQQVTLSCSPISGHRSVSWYQQTPGQGLQFLFEYFSETQRNKGNFPGRFSGRQFSNSRSEMNVSTLELGDSALYLCASSLEGAQFFGPGTRLTVL.

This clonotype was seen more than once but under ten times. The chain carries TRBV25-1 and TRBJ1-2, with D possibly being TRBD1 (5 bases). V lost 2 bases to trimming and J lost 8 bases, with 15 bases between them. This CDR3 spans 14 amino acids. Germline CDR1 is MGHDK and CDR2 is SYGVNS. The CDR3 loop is CASSEQGREEGYTF. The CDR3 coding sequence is TGTGCCAGCAGTGAACAGGGCCGGGAGGAAGGCTACACCTTC.

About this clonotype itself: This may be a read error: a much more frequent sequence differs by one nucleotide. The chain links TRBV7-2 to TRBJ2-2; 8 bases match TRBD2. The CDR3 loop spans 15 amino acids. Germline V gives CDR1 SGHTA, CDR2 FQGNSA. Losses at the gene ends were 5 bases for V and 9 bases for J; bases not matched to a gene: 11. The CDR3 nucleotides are TGTGCCAGCAGCCAGTCCCGGGGGGGCCACAGGGAGCTGTTTTTT. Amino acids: CASSQSRGGHRELFF.

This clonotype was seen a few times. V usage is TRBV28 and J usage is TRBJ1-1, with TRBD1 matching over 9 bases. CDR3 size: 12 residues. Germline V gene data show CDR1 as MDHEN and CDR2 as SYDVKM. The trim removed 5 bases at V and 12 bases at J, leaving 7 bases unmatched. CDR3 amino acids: CASSGPGTGSFF. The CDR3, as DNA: TGTGCCAGCAGTGGACCCGGGACAGGGTCTTTCTTT.

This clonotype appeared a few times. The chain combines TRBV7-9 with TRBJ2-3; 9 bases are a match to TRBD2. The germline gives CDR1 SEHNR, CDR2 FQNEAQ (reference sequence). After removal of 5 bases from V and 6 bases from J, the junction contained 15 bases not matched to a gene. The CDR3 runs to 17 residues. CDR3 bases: TGTGCCAGCAGCCACTACTCTGGGCGGGGGGGCTCTGATACGCAGTATTTT. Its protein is CASSHYSGRGGSDTQYF.

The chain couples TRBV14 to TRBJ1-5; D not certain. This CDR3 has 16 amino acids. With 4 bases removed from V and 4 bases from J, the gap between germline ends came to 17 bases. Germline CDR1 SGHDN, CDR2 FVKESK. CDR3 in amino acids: CASSRGSKSWNQPQHF. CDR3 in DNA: TGTGCCAGCAGCCGCGGAAGTAAGTCCTGGAATCAGCCCCAGCATTTT.

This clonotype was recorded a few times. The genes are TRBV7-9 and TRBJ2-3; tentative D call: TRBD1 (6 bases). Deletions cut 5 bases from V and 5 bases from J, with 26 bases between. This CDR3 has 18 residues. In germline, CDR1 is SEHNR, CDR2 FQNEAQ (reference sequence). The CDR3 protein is CASSIRVRTDSFKDTQYF. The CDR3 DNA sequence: TGTGCCAGCAGCATCCGGGTTAGGACAGACTCTTTCAAAGATACGCAGTATTTT.

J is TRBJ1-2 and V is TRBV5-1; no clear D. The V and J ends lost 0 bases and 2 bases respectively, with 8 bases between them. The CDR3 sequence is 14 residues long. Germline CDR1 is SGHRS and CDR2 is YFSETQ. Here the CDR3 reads CASSLVQSNYGYTF. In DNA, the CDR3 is TGCGCCAGCAGCTTGGTACAGTCCAACTATGGCTACACCTTC.

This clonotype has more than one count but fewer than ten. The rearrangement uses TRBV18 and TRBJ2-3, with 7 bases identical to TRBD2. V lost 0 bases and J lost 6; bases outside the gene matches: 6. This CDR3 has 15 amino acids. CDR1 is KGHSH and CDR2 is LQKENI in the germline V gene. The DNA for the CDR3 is TGTGCCAGCTCACCACCCGGACTAGGCGGGGATACGCAGTATTTT. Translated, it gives CASSPPGLGGDTQYF.

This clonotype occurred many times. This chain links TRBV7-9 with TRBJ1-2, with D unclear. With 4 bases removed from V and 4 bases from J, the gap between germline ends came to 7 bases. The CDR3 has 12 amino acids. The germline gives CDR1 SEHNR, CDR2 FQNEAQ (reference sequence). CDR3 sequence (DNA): TGTGCCAGCAGCTCGGACTTCTATGGCTACACCTTC. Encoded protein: CASSSDFYGYTF.

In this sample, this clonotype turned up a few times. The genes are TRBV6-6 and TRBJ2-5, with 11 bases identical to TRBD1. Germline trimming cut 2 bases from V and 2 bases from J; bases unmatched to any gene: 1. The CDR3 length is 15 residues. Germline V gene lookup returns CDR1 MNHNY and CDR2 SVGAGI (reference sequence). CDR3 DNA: TGTGCCAGCAGTTACGGGACAGGGGGACAAGAGACCCAGTACTTC. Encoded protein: CASSYGTGGQETQYF.

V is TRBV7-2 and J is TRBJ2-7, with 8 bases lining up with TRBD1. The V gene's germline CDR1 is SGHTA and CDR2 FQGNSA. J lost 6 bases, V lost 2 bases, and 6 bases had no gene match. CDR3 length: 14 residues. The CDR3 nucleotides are TGTGCCAGCAGCTTATACGACAGGGGAACCGAGCAGTACTTC. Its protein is CASSLYDRGTEQYF.

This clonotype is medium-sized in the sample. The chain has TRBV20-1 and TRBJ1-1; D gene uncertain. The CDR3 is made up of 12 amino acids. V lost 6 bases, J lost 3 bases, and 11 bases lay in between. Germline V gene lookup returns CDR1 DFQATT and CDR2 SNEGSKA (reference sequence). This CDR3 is CSARPPDTEAFF. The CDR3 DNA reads TGCAGTGCCCGCCCCCCAGACACTGAAGCTTTCTTT.

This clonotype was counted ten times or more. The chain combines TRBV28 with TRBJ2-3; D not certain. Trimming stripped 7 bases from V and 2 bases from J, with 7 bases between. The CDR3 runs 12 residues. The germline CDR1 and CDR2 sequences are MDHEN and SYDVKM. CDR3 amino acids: CASTSFTDTQYF. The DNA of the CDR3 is TGTGCCAGCACCAGCTTCACAGATACGCAGTATTTT.

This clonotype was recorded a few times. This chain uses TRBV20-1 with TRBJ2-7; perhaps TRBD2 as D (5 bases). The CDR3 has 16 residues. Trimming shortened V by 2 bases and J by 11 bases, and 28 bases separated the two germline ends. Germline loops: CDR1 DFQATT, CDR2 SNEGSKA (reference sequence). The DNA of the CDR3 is TGCAGTGCTAGACGACCGTATATAACCGGGCCCCCGGAGGAGTACTTC. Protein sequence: CSARRPYITGPPEEYF.

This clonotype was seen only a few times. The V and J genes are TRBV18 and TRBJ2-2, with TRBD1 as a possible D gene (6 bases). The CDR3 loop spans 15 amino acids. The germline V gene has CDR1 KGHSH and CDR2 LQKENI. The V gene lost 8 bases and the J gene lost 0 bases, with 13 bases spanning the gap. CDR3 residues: CASNVQGSNTGELFF. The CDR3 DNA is TGTGCCAGCAACGTACAGGGTTCGAACACCGGGGAGCTGTTTTTT.

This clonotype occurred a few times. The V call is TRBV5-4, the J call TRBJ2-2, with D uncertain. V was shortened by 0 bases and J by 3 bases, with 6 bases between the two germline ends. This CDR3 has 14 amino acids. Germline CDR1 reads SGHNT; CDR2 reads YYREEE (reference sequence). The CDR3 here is CASSLAVDTGELFF. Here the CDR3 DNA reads TGTGCCAGCAGCTTGGCTGTGGACACCGGGGAGCTGTTTTTT.

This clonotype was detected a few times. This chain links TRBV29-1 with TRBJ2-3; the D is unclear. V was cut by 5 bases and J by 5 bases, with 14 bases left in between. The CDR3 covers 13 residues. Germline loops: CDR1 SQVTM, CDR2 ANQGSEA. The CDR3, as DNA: TGCAGCGTTTTGGTAGTCTCTCGAGATACGCAGTATTTT. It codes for CSVLVVSRDTQYF.

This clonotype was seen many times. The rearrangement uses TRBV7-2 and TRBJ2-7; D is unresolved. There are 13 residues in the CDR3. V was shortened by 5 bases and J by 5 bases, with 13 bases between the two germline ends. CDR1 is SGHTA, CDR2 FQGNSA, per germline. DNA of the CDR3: TGTGCCAGCAGCCCCCCCTTGGGGAACGAGCAGTACTTC. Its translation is CASSPPLGNEQYF.

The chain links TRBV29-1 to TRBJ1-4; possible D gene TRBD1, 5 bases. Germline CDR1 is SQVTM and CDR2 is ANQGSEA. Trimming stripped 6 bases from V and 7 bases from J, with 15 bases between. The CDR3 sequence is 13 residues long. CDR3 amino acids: CSVDSPGVEKLFF. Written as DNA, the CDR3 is TGCAGCGTAGACAGCCCGGGGGTTGAAAAACTGTTTTTT.